The entry below gives a single T cell receptor (beta chain) sequence along with its context. The CDR3 consists of 15 residues. V shed 0 bases and J 5 bases; nucleotides not matched to a gene: 4. Per germline, CDR1 MNHNS and CDR2 SASEGT. The sample is drawn from a study of control samples from healthy donors and cancer patients. The data were produced by immunoSEQ multiplex PCR, yet TCRdb's version contains in-frame clones alone and is incomplete. The sample carries under 150,000 clones, more than 85% recorded once. Material for sequencing was PBMCs. J is TRBJ1-2 and V is TRBV6-1; TRBD1 matches 9 bases. The receptor was derived from a man over 45 with head and neck cancer. The CDR3 sequence is CASSEAPTGGYGYTF. CDR3 nucleotides: TGTGCCAGCAGTGAAGCCCCGACAGGGGGGTATGGCTACACCTTC.